The 13 T cell receptor beta chains given below trace back to one sample, sequenced in a study of T and B cells in COVID-19 patients. BIOMED2 TRB-A/B primer pools were used in multiplex TRB PCR. TCRdb re-derived calls from the multiplex PCR reads in MiXCR, one entry per CDR3 protein. The sample carries around 25,000 distinct CDR3 sequences, 32% recorded once. TRB was amplified from about 260-540 ng of blood genomic DNA. Material: blood. Receptors were obtained from a human donor who had recovered from COVID-19.

In this sample, this clonotype turned up a few times. V and J are TRBV5-4 and TRBJ1-1; possible D gene TRBD1, 6 bases. The CDR3 consists of 14 residues. Per germline, CDR1 SGHNT and CDR2 YYREEE (reference sequence). V gave up 4 bases and J gave up 2 bases, with 12 bases separating them. CDR3 sequence: CASSPRGDNTEAFF. Here the CDR3 DNA reads TGTGCCAGCAGCCCGAGGGGGGACAACACTGAAGCTTTCTTT.

This clonotype has more than one count but fewer than ten. The V and J genes are TRBV5-1 and TRBJ2-1; 11 positions match TRBD2. This CDR3 has 16 residues. V lost 4 bases and J lost 6; bases outside the gene matches: 9. Germline values: CDR1 SGHRS, CDR2 YFSETQ. Here the CDR3 DNA reads TGCGCCAGCAGCCTAGCGGGGGGTCTCCTGACCAATGAGCAGTTCTTC. This sequence encodes CASSLAGGLLTNEQFF.

The V call is TRBV12-3 or TRBV12-4, the J call TRBJ2-2; 8 positions agree with TRBD2. V trimming: 5 bases; J trimming: 0 bases; junction bases outside the gene matches: 2. The CDR3 has 15 residues. CDR3 loop: CASSPGLANTGELFF. CDR3 nucleotides: TGTGCCAGCAGTCCGGGACTAGCGAACACCGGGGAGCTGTTTTTT.

This clonotype was seen a handful of times. J is TRBJ2-5 and V is TRBV6-2 or TRBV6-3; 7 bases line up with TRBD1. The CDR3 consists of 13 residues. Germline V lookup: CDR1 MNHEY, CDR2 SVGEGT. V was clipped by 7 bases and J by 4 bases; unmatched bases: 6. CDR3 sequence (DNA): TGTGCCAGCACCACGGGACAGCTAGAGACCCAGTACTTC. As protein: CASTTGQLETQYF.

This clonotype was counted a few times. The chain joins TRBV19 to TRBJ2-1; TRBD2 matches 10 bases. Germline values: CDR1 LNHDA, CDR2 SQIVND (reference sequence). CDR3 length: 16 residues. The V and J ends lost 9 bases and 4 bases, in that order; junction bases with no gene match: 12. The CDR3 spells CASSYRTSGRYNEQFF. CDR3 nucleotides: TGTGCCAGCAGCTACCGGACTAGCGGACGTTACAATGAGCAGTTCTTC.

This clonotype occurred a few times. The CDR3 nucleotides read TGTGCCAGCAGCCCGGGATTTCAAGAGACCCAGTACTTC. Amino acids: CASSPGFQETQYF. The V gene is TRBV7-2, the J gene TRBJ2-5, with a possible D match to TRBD2 (5 bases). With 5 bases removed from V and 2 bases from J, the gap between germline ends came to 9 bases. Germline CDR1 SGHTA, CDR2 FQGNSA. This CDR3 contains 13 residues. The variable domain in full, completed from reference TRBV7-2 and TRBJ2-5, reads GAGVSQSPSNKVTEKGKDVELRCDPISGHTALYWYRQSLGQGLEFLIYFQGNSAPDKSGLPSDRFSAERTGGSVSTLTIQRTQQEDSAVYLCASSPGFQETQYFGPGTRLLVL.

This chain links TRBV12-3 or TRBV12-4 with TRBJ2-3; TRBD2 matches 10 bases. With V trimmed by 7 bases and J by 2 bases, 9 bases remained unmatched. This CDR3 is built from 16 residues. The CDR3 spells CASTSPSGGHTDTQYF. DNA of the CDR3: TGTGCCAGCACTTCCCCTAGCGGGGGCCACACAGATACGCAGTATTTT.

This clonotype was detected many times. The chain couples TRBV6-1 to TRBJ2-3, with D hard to call. Germline V gene sequence: CDR1 MNHNS, CDR2 SASEGT. The CDR3 spans 12 residues. V was shortened by 6 bases and J by 0 bases, with 4 bases between the two germline ends. The CDR3 here is CASRQSTDTQYF. CDR3 nucleotide sequence: TGTGCCAGCAGACAGAGCACAGATACGCAGTATTTT.

This clonotype was counted a few times. This chain links TRBV29-1 with TRBJ2-1; 12 bases are a match to TRBD2. The CDR3 has 18 residues. The V segment lost 6 bases and the J segment 12 bases; nucleotides outside the gene matches: 24. Germline values: CDR1 SQVTM, CDR2 ANQGSEA. The CDR3 sequence is CSVARGLAGTGAGGGQFF. Here the CDR3 DNA reads TGCAGCGTGGCGAGGGGACTAGCGGGCACGGGGGCAGGGGGGGGGCAGTTCTTC.

The chain uses TRBV5-5 and TRBJ2-1, with 10 bases that match TRBD1. Germline-derived CDR1 and CDR2 are SGHKS and YYEKEE (reference sequence). The CDR3 consists of 16 residues. Losses at the gene ends were 4 bases for V and 4 bases for J; bases not matched to a gene: 8. The CDR3 loop reads CASSGPGQGSYNEQFF. The CDR3 DNA is TGTGCCAGCAGCGGACCGGGACAGGGGTCTTACAATGAGCAGTTCTTC.

The chain uses TRBV4-3 and TRBJ2-7, with 8 positions matching TRBD2. Per the germline V gene, CDR1 is LGHNA and CDR2 is YSLEER. This CDR3 is 13 amino acids long. Germline trimming cut 4 bases from V and 7 bases from J; bases unmatched to any gene: 6. Here the CDR3 DNA reads TGCGCCAGCAGCCCAAGCGGGGGATTGGAGCAGTACTTC. The encoded protein is CASSPSGGLEQYF.

V is TRBV12-3 or TRBV12-4 and J is TRBJ1-4; no definite D call. V was pared by 2 bases and J by 3 bases, with 7 bases between. CDR3 length equals 14 residues. CDR3 sequence (DNA): TGTGCCAGCAGTTTACGAGCCGCTAATGAAAAACTGTTTTTT. Amino acids: CASSLRAANEKLFF.

This clonotype was observed a handful of times. The CDR3 nucleotides are TGTGCCAGTAGTCTCGATGTTGTCGGGGGTTACCAGCCCCAGCATTTT. Its protein is CASSLDVVGGYQPQHF. The chain links TRBV19 to TRBJ1-5; D might be TRBD1 (5 bases). The CDR3 runs 16 residues. Germline V CDR1 and CDR2: LNHDA, SQIVND (reference sequence). The V end lost 5 bases, the J end lost 7 bases, and 21 bases lay between the germline ends. Using reference TRBV19 and TRBJ1-5 for the parts outside the CDR3, the full variable domain is DGGITQSPKYLFRKEGQNVTLSCEQNLNHDAMYWYRQDPGQGLRLIYYSQIVNDFQKGDIAEGYSVSREKKESFPLTVTSAQKNPTAFYLCASSLDVVGGYQPQHFGDGTRLSIL.